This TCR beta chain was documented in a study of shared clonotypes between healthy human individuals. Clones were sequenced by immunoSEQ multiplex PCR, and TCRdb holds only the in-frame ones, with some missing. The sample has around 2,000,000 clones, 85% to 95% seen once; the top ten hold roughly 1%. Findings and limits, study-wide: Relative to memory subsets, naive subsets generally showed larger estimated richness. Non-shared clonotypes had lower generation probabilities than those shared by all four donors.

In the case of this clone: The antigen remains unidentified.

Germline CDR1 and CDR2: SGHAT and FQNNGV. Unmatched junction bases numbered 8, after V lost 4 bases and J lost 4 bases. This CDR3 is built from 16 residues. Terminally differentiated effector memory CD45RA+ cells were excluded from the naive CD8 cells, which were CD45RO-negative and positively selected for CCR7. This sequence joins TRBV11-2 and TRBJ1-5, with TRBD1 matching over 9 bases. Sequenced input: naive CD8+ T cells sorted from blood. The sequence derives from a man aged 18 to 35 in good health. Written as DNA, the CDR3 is TGTGCCAGCAGCTGGCTTGGGACAGGGAATAATCAGCCCCAGCATTTT. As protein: CASSWLGTGNNQPQHF.